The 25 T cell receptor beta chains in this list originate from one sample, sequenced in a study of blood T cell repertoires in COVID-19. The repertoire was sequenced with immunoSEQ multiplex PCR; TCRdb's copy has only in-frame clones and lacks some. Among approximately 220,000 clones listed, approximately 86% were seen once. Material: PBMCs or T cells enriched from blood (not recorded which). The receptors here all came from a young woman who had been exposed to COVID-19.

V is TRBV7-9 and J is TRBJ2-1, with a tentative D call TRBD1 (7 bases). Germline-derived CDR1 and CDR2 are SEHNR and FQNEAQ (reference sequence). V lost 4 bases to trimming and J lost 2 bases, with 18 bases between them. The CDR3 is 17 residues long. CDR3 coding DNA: TGTGCCAGCAGCTACCCCTACAGGGGCGGGACCTACAATGAGCAGTTCTTC. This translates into CASSYPYRGGTYNEQFF.

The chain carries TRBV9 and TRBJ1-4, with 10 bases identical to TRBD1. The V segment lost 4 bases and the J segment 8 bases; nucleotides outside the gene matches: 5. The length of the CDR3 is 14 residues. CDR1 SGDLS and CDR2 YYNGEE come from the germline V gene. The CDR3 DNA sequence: TGTGCCAGCAGCCGGGACAGGGGAAGAGAAAAACTGTTTTTT. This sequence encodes CASSRDRGREKLFF.

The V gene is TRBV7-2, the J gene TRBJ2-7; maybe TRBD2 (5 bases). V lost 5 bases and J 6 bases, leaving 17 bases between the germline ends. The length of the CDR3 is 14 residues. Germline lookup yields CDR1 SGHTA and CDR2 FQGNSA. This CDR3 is CASSQDLGSVEQYF. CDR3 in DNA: TGTGCCAGCAGCCAGGACTTGGGAAGCGTCGAGCAGTACTTC.

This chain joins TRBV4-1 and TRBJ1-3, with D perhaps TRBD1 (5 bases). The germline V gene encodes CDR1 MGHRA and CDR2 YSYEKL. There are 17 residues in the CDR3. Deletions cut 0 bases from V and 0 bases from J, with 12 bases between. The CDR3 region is CASSQEPDSYSGNTIYF. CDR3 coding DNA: TGCGCCAGCAGCCAAGAACCCGACAGTTACTCTGGAAACACCATATATTTT.

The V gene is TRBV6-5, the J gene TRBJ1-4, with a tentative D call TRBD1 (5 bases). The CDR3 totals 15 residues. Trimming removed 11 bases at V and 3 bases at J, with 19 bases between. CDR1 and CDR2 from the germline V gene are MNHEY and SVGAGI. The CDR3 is CAGRLGGEANEKLFF. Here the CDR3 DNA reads TGTGCCGGCCGGCTCGGGGGGGAGGCTAATGAAAAACTGTTTTTT.

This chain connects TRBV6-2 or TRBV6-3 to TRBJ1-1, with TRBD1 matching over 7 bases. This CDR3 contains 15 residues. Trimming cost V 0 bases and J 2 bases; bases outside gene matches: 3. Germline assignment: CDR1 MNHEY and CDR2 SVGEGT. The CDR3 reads CASSYSRGLNTEAFF. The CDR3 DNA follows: TGTGCCAGCAGTTACTCTAGGGGGCTAAACACTGAAGCTTTCTTT.

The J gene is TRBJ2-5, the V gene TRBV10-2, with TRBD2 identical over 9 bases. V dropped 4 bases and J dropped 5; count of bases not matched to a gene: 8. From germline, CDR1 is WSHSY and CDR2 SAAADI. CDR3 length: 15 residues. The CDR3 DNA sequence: TGCGCCAGCAGTGCTCGAGCTAGCGGGGAGGAGACCCAGTACTTC. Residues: CASSARASGEETQYF.

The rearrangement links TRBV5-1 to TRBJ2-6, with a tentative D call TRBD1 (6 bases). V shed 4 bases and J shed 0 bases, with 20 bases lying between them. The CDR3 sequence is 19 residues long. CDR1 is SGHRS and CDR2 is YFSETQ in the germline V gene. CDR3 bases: TGCGCCAGCAGCAGGGGCAAGACAGGAGTCAGCTCTGGGGCCAACGTCCTGACTTTC. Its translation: CASSRGKTGVSSGANVLTF.

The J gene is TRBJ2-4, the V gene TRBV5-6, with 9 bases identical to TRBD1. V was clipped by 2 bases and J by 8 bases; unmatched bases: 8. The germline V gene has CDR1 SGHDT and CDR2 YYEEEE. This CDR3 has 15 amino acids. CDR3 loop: CASSLLQGALDIQYF. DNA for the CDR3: TGTGCCAGCAGCTTACTACAGGGGGCGCTTGACATTCAGTACTTC.

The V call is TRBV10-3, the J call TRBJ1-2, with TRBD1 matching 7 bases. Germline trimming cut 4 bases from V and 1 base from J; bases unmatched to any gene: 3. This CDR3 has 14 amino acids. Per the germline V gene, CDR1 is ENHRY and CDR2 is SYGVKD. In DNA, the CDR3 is TGTGCCATCAGTGCAGGGGGTCTTAACTATGGCTACACCTTC. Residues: CAISAGGLNYGYTF.

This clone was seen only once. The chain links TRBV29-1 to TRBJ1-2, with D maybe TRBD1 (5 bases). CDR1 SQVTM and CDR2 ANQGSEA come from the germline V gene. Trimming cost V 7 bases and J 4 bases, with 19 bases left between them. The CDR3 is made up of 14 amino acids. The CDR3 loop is CSALGRGVGYGYTF. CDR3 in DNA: TGCAGCGCCCTGGGGAGGGGTGTCGGCTATGGCTACACCTTC.

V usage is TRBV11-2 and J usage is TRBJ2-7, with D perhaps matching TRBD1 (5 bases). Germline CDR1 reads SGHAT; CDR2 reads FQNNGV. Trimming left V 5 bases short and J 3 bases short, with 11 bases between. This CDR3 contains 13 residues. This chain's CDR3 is CASSVDQGYEQYF. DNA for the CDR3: TGTGCCAGCAGCGTTGACCAGGGCTACGAGCAGTACTTC.

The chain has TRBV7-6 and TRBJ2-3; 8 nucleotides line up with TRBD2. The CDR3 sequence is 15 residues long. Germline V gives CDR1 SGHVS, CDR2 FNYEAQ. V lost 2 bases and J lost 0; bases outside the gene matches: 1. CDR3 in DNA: TGTGCCAGCAGCTTACGGGGGGGAAGCACAGATACGCAGTATTTT. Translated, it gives CASSLRGGSTDTQYF.

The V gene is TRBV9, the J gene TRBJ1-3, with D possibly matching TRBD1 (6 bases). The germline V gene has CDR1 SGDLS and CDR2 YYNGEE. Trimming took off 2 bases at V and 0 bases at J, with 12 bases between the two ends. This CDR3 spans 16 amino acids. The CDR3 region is CASSVAGAISGNTIYF. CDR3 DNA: TGTGCCAGCAGCGTTGCGGGGGCCATCTCTGGAAACACCATATATTTT.

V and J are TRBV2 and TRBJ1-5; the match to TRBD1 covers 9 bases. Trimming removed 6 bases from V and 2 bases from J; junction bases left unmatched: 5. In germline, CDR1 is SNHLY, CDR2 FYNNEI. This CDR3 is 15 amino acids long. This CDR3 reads CASRGDRAGNQPQHF. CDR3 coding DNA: TGTGCCAGCAGAGGGGACAGGGCAGGCAATCAGCCCCAGCATTTT.

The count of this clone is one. The CDR3 loop is CASSSLAGGPHTDTQYF. Here the CDR3 DNA reads TGTGCCAGCAGCTCCCTAGCGGGGGGACCCCACACAGATACGCAGTATTTT. The chain combines TRBV7-6 with TRBJ2-3; 11 bases match TRBD2. This CDR3 region has 17 residues. Germline V CDR1 and CDR2: SGHVS, FNYEAQ. Germline trimming cut 4 bases from V and 2 bases from J; bases unmatched to any gene: 8.

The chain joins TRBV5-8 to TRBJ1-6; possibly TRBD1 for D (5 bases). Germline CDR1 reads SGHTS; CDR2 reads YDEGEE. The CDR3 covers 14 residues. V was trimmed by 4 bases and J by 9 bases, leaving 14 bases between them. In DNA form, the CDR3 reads TGTGCCAGCAGCAAGACAGTTGTGTTTTCACCCCTCCACTTT. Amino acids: CASSKTVVFSPLHF.

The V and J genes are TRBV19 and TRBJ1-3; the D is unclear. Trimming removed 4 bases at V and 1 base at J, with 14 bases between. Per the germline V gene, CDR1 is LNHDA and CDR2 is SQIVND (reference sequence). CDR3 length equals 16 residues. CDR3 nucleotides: TGTGCCAGTAGTAGCCAGCCGGGGTGGTCTGGAAACACCATATATTTT. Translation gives CASSSQPGWSGNTIYF.

CDR3 amino acids: CASSMMGQGAMNTEAFF. CDR3 nucleotide sequence: TGTGCCAGTAGTATGATGGGGCAGGGGGCGATGAACACTGAAGCTTTCTTT. The chain is built from TRBV19 and TRBJ1-1; TRBD1 agrees at 8 bases. This CDR3 is 17 amino acids long. V lost 3 bases, J lost 0 bases, and 9 bases stayed unmatched. CDR1 is LNHDA and CDR2 is SQIVND in the germline V gene (reference sequence).

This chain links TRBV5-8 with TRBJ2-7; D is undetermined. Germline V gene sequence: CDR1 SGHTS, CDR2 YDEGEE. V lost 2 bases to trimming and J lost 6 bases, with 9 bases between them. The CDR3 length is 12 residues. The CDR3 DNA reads TGTGCCAGCAGCTTTATTGGCGGCGAGCAGTACTTC. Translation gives CASSFIGGEQYF.

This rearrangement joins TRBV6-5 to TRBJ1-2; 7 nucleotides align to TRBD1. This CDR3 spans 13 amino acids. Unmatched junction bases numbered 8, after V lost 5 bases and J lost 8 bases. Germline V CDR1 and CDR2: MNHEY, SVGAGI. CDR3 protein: CASSPTGTRGYTF. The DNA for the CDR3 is TGTGCCAGCAGTCCGACAGGGACTCGGGGCTACACCTTC.

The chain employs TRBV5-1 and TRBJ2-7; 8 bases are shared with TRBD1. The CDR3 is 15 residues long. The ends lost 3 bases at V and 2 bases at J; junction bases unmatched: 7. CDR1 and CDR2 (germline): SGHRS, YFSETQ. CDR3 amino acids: CASSYGQGGTYEQYF. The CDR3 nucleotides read TGCGCCAGCAGCTACGGACAGGGCGGAACCTACGAGCAGTACTTC.

The CDR3 nucleotides read TGTGCCAGCTCACTCCTTCAGGGAGGTCAGCCCCAGCATTTT. This encodes CASSLLQGGQPQHF. V gene TRBV18 combines with J gene TRBJ1-5, with D possibly TRBD1 on 5 matching bases. V gave up 4 bases and J gave up 6 bases, with 13 bases separating them. The germline gives CDR1 KGHSH, CDR2 LQKENI. The CDR3 contains 14 residues.

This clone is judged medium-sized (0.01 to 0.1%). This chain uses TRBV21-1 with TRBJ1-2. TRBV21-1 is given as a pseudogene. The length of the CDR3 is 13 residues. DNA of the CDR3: TGTGCCAGCAGCAAAGATAAGCGAGGGGGCTACACCTTC. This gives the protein CASSKDKRGGYTF.

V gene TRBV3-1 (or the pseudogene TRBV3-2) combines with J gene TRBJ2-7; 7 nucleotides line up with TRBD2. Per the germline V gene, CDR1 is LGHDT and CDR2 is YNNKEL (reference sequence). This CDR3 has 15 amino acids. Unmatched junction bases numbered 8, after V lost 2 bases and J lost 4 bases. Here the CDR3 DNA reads TGTGCCAGCAGCCAATCGGCGGGGGATCTTTACGAGCAGTACTTC. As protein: CASSQSAGDLYEQYF.